This section outlines one T cell receptor (beta chain) sequence together with its context. The antigen remains undetermined. This record comes from a study of T cell responses to AZD1222 COVID-19 vaccine. Findings and limits, study-wide: Mapped onto spike, vaccine-associated CD4 TCRs spanned it and were dominant at 160-218 and 743-854. The sample set comprised mostly white British donors with more females, and clonal diversity was possibly underestimated. Spike-specific TCR breadth and depth grew following two AZD1222 doses.

The repertoire was sequenced with immunoSEQ multiplex PCR; TCRdb's copy has only in-frame clones and lacks some. The sample yields some 120,000 clones, over 70% seen once. This CDR3 has 13 amino acids. V was trimmed by 4 bases and J by 7 bases, leaving 14 bases between them. The origin of this receptor is an adult in good health. The rearrangement joins TRBV12-3 or TRBV12-4 to TRBJ2-7, with D unclear. This specimen was peripheral blood, taken on day 0 of AZD1222 vaccination. CDR3 loop: CASSSENFREQYF. The CDR3 DNA follows: TGTGCCAGCAGTTCCGAAAACTTCAGGGAGCAGTACTTC.